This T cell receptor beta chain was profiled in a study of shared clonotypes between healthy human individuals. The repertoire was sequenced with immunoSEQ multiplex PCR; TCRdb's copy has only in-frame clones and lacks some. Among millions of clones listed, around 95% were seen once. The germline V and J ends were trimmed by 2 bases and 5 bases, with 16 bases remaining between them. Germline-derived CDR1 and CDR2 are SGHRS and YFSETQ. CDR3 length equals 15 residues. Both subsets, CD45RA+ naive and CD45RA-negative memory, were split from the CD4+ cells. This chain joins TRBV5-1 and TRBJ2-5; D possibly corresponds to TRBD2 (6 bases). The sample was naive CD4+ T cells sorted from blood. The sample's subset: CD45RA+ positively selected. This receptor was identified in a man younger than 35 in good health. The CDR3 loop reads CASSFRSGERETQYF. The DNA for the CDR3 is TGCGCCAGCAGCTTCAGGTCGGGAGAGCGGGAGACCCAGTACTTC.